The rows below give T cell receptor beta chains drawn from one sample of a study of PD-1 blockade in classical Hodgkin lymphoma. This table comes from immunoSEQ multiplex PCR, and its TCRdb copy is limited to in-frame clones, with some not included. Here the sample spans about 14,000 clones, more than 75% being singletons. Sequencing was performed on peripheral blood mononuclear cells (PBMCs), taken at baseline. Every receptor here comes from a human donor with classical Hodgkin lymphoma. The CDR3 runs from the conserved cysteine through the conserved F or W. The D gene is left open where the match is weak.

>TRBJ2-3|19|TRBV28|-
CASWGAGGRERGTTDTQYF
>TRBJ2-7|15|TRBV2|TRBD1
CASSEVRQGSYEQYF
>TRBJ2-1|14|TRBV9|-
CASSIRDGRDEQFF
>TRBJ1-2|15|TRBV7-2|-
CASSPMGGKNYGYTF
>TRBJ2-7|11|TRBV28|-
CASSTIYEQYF
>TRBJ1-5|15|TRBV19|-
CASTSGQGRTQPQHF
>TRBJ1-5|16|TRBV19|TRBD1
CASSIAGGLGSQPQHF
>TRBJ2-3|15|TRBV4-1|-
CASSQDGVRTDTQYF
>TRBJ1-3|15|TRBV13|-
CASSLRTASGNTIYF
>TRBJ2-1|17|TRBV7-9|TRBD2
CASSQAATSGGADEQFF
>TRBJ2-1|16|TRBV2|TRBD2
CASNPSGGTRLNEQFF
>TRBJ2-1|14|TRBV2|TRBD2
CASRYSGGSSEQFF
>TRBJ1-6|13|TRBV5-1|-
CASRRGFDSPLHF
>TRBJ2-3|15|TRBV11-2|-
CASSFPLSSTDTQYF
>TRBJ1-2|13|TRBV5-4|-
CASSFGGENGYTF
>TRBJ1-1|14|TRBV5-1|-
CASSLVGGNTEAFF
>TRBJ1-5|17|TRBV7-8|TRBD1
CASSSSGTGNFDQPQHF
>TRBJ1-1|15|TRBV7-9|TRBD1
CASSGRDRGRSEAFF
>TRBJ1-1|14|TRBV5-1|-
CASSLATANTEAFF
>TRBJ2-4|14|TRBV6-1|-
CASSEGRVANIQYF
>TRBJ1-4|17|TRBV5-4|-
CASSLRYGTATNEKLFF
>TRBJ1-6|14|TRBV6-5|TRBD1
CASYPTGEGSPLHF
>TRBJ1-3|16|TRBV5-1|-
CASSLDGGSSGNTIYF
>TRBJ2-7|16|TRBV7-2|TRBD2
CASAIAGGIQGREQYF
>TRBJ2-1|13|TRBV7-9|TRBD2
CASSALAGNEQFF
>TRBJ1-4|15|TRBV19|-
CASSMGVATNEKLFF
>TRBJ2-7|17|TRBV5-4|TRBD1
CASSLDWTLDRGYEQYF
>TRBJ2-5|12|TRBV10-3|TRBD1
CAISGTEETQYF
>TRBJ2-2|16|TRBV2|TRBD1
CASRVRQGANTGELFF
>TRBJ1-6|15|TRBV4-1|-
CASSQEAGVNSPLHF
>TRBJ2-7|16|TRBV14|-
CASSPLTGVGGGEQYF
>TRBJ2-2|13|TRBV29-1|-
CSVTTGSAGELFF
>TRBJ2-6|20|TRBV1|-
CTSSQGSRGRGSSGANVLTF
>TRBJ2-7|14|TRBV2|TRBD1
CASKGGQEQYEQYF
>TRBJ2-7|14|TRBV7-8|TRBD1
CASSPRDSSYEQYF
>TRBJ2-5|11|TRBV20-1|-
CSARGEETQYF
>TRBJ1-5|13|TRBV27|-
CASSRGREQPQHF
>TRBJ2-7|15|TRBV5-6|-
CASSLAYSRSYEQYF
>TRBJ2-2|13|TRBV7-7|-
CASSLSFSGELFF
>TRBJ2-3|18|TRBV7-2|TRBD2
CASSLWGGGGSGTDTQYF
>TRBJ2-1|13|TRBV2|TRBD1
CASSRQGLDEQFF
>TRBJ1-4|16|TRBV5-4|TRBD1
CASSLHRGSTNEKLFF
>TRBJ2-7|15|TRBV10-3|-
CAISDPGDYSYEQYF
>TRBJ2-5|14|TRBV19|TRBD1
CASSSWTGLETQYF
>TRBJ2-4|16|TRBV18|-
CASSRDQQLAKNIQYF
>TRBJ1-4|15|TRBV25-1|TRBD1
CASSDKGTGLEKLFF
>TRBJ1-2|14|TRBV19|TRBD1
CASSIGDRRRGYTF
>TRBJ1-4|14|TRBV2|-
CASGRGAANEKLFF
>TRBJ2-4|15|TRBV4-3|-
CASSQDKGNSNIQYF
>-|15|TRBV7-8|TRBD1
CASSLRQGPSYEQYF
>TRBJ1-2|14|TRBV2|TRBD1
CASSGRQGAAGYTF
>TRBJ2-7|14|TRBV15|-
CATSGQGGSYEQYF
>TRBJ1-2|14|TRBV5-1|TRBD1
CASSVGTANYGYTF
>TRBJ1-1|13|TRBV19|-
CASSRGWATEAFF
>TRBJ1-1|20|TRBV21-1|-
CASSKVRTPGQGGSGTEAFF
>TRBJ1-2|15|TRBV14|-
CASSQFLQQDYGYTF
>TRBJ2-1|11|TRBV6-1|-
CATGGYNEQFF
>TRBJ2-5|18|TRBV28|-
CASSLSAVRGTVQETQYF
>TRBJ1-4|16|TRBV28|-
CASRHGSRATNEKLFF